The TCR beta chain under discussion was sequenced for a study of radiotherapy plus CTLA-4 blockade in lung cancer. Clones were sequenced by immunoSEQ multiplex PCR, and TCRdb holds only the in-frame ones, with some missing. The sample holds approximately 80,000 clones, roughly 80% seen once. This CDR3 has 16 residues. CDR1 and CDR2 from the germline V gene are MNHNS and SASEGT. V lost 0 bases and J 2 bases, leaving 13 bases between the germline ends. The sample holds one count of this clone. This chain links TRBV6-1 with TRBJ1-2, with a tentative D call TRBD1 (5 bases). The input for sequencing was peripheral blood, taken from a patient treated with radiotherapy plus ipilimumab. The clonotype comes from a human donor with non-small cell lung cancer whose response to radiotherapy plus ipilimumab could not be evaluated. CDR3 sequence (DNA): TGTGCCAGCAGTGAAGCCACCGGACATCCGAACTATGGCTACACCTTC. Residues: CASSEATGHPNYGYTF.